This entry lists 30 T cell receptor beta chains sequenced from one sample in a study of cytomegalovirus exposure and HLA in healthy donors. The PCR made use of 60 Vbeta and 13 Jbeta primers. Profiling relied on immunoSEQ multiplex PCR, and the TCRdb table lists in-frame clones only, not all of them. The sample includes some 140,000 clones, more than 60% of them seen just once. Sequenced input: PBMCs. These receptors originate from a woman between 18 and 30 years old in good health and CMV-seronegative.

The rearrangement uses TRBV30 and TRBJ2-7; a possible D gene is TRBD1 (5 bases). Germline lookup yields CDR1 GTSNPN and CDR2 SVGIG (reference sequence). V was pared by 4 bases and J by 7 bases, with 26 bases between. The CDR3 is made up of 16 amino acids. CDR3 in DNA: TGTGCCTGGACAACCTCTCAGGGATCCGTCCGCCGTGAGCAGTACTTC. It encodes CAWTTSQGSVRREQYF.

The chain combines TRBV7-9 with TRBJ2-7, with a tentative D call TRBD2 (5 bases). The V end was cut by 6 bases, the J end by 2 bases, with 8 bases between. The V gene's germline CDR1 is SEHNR and CDR2 FQNEAQ (reference sequence). The CDR3 has 12 amino acids. The CDR3 region is CASRSGTYEQYF. CDR3 DNA sequence: TGTGCCAGCAGGAGCGGAACCTACGAGCAGTACTTC. The full variable domain, in which reference TRBV7-9 and TRBJ2-7 provide the parts outside the CDR3, is DTGVSQNPRHKITKRGQNVTFRCDPISEHNRLYWYRQTLGQGPEFLTYFQNEAQLEKSRLLSDRFSAERPKGSFSTLEIQRTEQGDSAMYLCASRSGTYEQYFGPGTRLTVT.

The chain couples TRBV7-9 to TRBJ1-3; possible D gene TRBD1, 6 bases. CDR1 and CDR2 from the germline V gene are SEHNR and FQNEAQ (reference sequence). The CDR3 is made up of 15 amino acids. Trimming cost V 5 bases and J 2 bases, with 13 bases left between them. In DNA, the CDR3 is TGTGCCAGCAGCCCCCTACAGGGTACTGGAAACACCATATATTTT. This gives the protein CASSPLQGTGNTIYF. The variable domain in full, with the rest retrieved from reference TRBV7-9 and TRBJ1-3, is DTGVSQNPRHKITKRGQNVTFRCDPISEHNRLYWYRQTLGQGPEFLTYFQNEAQLEKSRLLSDRFSAERPKGSFSTLEIQRTEQGDSAMYLCASSPLQGTGNTIYFGEGSWLTVV.

This chain connects TRBV10-3 to TRBJ2-6; 7 positions match TRBD1. The CDR3 contains 13 residues. The germline CDR1 and CDR2 sequences are ENHRY and SYGVKD. With V trimmed by 8 bases and J by 2 bases, 0 bases remained unmatched. CDR3 protein: CAIGTAGANVLTF. DNA of the CDR3: TGTGCCATCGGGACAGCTGGGGCCAACGTCCTGACTTTC.

DNA of the CDR3: TGTGCCAGCACGACAGGGCCCACCGGGGAGCTGTTTTTT. Protein product: CASTTGPTGELFF. The V call is TRBV7-6, the J call TRBJ2-2; TRBD1 aligns across 7 bases. CDR1 is SGHVS, CDR2 FNYEAQ, per germline. This CDR3 region has 13 residues. The ends lost 7 bases at V and 4 bases at J; junction bases unmatched: 3.

The CDR3 here is CAWTLDSTGELFF. CDR3 coding DNA: TGTGCCTGGACCTTGGACAGCACCGGGGAGCTGTTTTTT. The rearrangement joins TRBV30 to TRBJ2-2, with D tentatively TRBD1 (6 bases). Trimming took 4 bases from V and 4 from J, leaving 10 bases between them. The germline gives CDR1 GTSNPN, CDR2 SVGIG (reference sequence). CDR3 size: 13 residues. Full variable domain (remainder filled in from reference TRBV30 and TRBJ2-2): SQTIHQWPATLVQPVGSPLSLECTVEGTSNPNLYWYRQAAGRGLQLLFYSVGIGQISSEVPQNLSASRPQDRQFILSSKKLLLSDSGFYLCAWTLDSTGELFFGEGSRLTVL.

V and J are TRBV30 and TRBJ1-2; D perhaps matches TRBD1 (5 bases). The CDR3 has 16 amino acids. V shed 0 bases and J shed 7 bases, with 21 bases lying between them. CDR1 and CDR2 (germline): GTSNPN, SVGIG (reference sequence). The CDR3 coding sequence is TGTGCCTGGAGTGTACGAATTAGGCAGGGCGGTATTGGCTACACCTTC. Its protein is CAWSVRIRQGGIGYTF.

The V call is TRBV29-1, the J call TRBJ1-1, with 10 bases lining up with TRBD1. Germline V gene data show CDR1 as SQVTM and CDR2 as ANQGSEA. The J segment lost 1 base and the V segment lost 6 bases, leaving 2 bases of the junction unmatched. CDR3 size: 13 residues. CDR3 residues: CSVDRGRNTEAFF. In DNA, the CDR3 is TGCAGCGTGGACAGGGGGAGGAACACTGAAGCTTTCTTT.

The rearrangement uses TRBV18 and TRBJ2-7; no reliable D call. From germline, CDR1 is KGHSH and CDR2 LQKENI. The CDR3 contains 13 residues. Between the trimmed V and J ends, which lost 1 base and 2 bases, there was a span of 6 bases. The CDR3 spells CASSPRLTYEQYF. CDR3 bases: TGTGCCAGCTCACCACGACTGACCTACGAGCAGTACTTC.

The chain couples TRBV30 to TRBJ2-1; 14 nucleotides line up with TRBD2. Germline CDR1 and CDR2: GTSNPN and SVGIG (reference sequence). This CDR3 is built from 17 residues. V was clipped by 1 base and J by 8 bases; unmatched bases: 10. The CDR3 sequence is CAWSARLAGGPHHEQFF. As DNA, the CDR3 is TGTGCCTGGAGTGCAAGACTAGCGGGAGGGCCTCACCATGAGCAGTTCTTC.

This chain uses TRBV29-1 with TRBJ1-1; 7 bases agree with TRBD1. Germline V CDR1 and CDR2: SQVTM, ANQGSEA. Trimming cost V 3 bases and J 11 bases; bases outside gene matches: 12. There are 13 residues in the CDR3. The CDR3 is CSVDPVRGGDAFF. DNA of the CDR3: TGCAGCGTTGACCCCGTTCGAGGGGGCGACGCTTTCTTT.

This clone was counted between two and nine times. The genes are TRBV5-1 and TRBJ2-3; 10 bases align to TRBD2. CDR1 SGHRS and CDR2 YFSETQ come from the germline V gene. Trimming at V came to 4 bases and at J to 3 bases, leaving 8 bases not matched to a gene. There are 16 residues in the CDR3. In nucleotides, the CDR3 is TGCGCCAGCAGCCCGCCTAGCGGGAGAAGAACAGATACGCAGTATTTT. Its translation: CASSPPSGRRTDTQYF.

The rearrangement uses TRBV2 and TRBJ1-1; D might be TRBD1 (5 bases). V dropped 7 bases and J dropped 3 bases, with 18 bases sitting between them. Germline CDR1 and CDR2: SNHLY and FYNNEI. This CDR3 has 15 residues. CDR3 bases: TGTGCCAGCAACTTCGGGACTCCGGGAGACACTGAAGCTTTCTTT. Translated: CASNFGTPGDTEAFF.

This CDR3 is CASSELRDRGLAFF. The CDR3 DNA is TGCGCCAGCAGTGAGCTCCGGGACAGGGGTTTAGCTTTCTTT. J is TRBJ1-1 and V is TRBV10-2; 10 bases fit TRBD1. Germline CDR1 WSHSY, CDR2 SAAADI. This CDR3 region has 14 residues. V lost 2 bases and J lost 10; bases outside the gene matches: 7.

This chain links TRBV7-9 with TRBJ2-7; 8 bases agree with TRBD2. V shed 5 bases and J 3 bases; nucleotides not matched to a gene: 9. This CDR3 comprises 15 residues. The germline CDR1 and CDR2 sequences are SEHNR and FQNEAQ (reference sequence). CDR3 coding DNA: TGTGCCAGCAGCCAAGTTACAGCGGGAGACTACGAGCAGTACTTC. Its translation: CASSQVTAGDYEQYF.

The count of this clone is one. The chain recombines TRBV27 with TRBJ1-2; tentatively, D is TRBD1 (5 bases). This CDR3 contains 14 residues. V was cut by 6 bases and J by 8 bases, with 19 bases left in between. Germline loops: CDR1 MNHEY, CDR2 SMNVEV (reference sequence). In DNA form, the CDR3 reads TGTGCCAGCAGCTCTCGGGGGATTACTCCGGGCTACACCTTC. Translating gives CASSSRGITPGYTF.

In its sample, this clone was seen once. This CDR3 is CASSKTSVSTDTQYF. The CDR3, as DNA: TGTGCCAGCAGCAAGACTAGCGTCAGCACAGATACGCAGTATTTT. The chain joins TRBV9 to TRBJ2-3, with TRBD2 identical over 8 bases. The CDR3 runs 15 residues. Per germline, CDR1 SGDLS and CDR2 YYNGEE. With 4 bases clipped from V and 0 bases from J, the junction kept 4 bases outside the gene matches.

The CDR3 DNA reads as TGTGCCAGCAGGGTTCTGGCGGGAGACGTCAATGAGCAGTTCTTC. Translated, it gives CASRVLAGDVNEQFF. The J gene is TRBJ2-1, the V gene TRBV25-1; 7 nucleotides line up with TRBD2. CDR3 size: 15 residues. The ends lost 6 bases at V and 6 bases at J; junction bases unmatched: 11. Germline loops: CDR1 MGHDK, CDR2 SYGVNS.

The gene calls are TRBV15 and TRBJ2-6; TRBD2 is a possible D gene (5 bases). Trimming removed 1 base at V and 6 bases at J, with 13 bases between. The CDR3 sequence is 16 residues long. Germline CDR1 reads LNHNV; CDR2 reads YYDKDF (reference sequence). The chain's CDR3 is CATSRAASEEANVLTF. CDR3 bases: TGTGCCACCAGCAGAGCAGCCTCGGAGGAGGCCAACGTCCTGACTTTC.

The chain links TRBV12-5 to TRBJ2-7; 7 bases match TRBD1. This CDR3 has 16 amino acids. The junction had 7 bases not matched to a gene; V was cut back by 2 bases and J by 0 bases. The germline V gene has CDR1 LGHNT and CDR2 FRNRAP. CDR3 sequence (DNA): TGTGCTAGTGGTTTGCAGGGACAGACTAACTCCTACGAGCAGTACTTC. The encoded protein is CASGLQGQTNSYEQYF.

This clone was observed a few times. The chain links TRBV5-6 to TRBJ1-5; D uncertain. The V end was cut by 1 base, the J end by 5 bases, with 22 bases between. Per the germline V gene, CDR1 is SGHDT and CDR2 is YYEEEE. The CDR3 has 18 amino acids. The CDR3 here is CASSLTPGIWLGDQPQHF. CDR3 in DNA: TGTGCCAGCAGCTTGACACCCGGAATATGGCTTGGAGATCAGCCCCAGCATTTT.

V and J are TRBV28 and TRBJ2-1, with 12 bases lining up with TRBD2. V was pared by 6 bases and J by 8 bases, with 8 bases of the junction left unmatched. The CDR3 runs to 15 residues. CDR1 is MDHEN, CDR2 SYDVKM, per germline. This CDR3 is CASRPSSGRADEQFF. The CDR3 DNA reads TGTGCCAGCAGACCTTCTAGCGGGAGGGCGGATGAGCAGTTCTTC.

The chain joins TRBV5-4 to TRBJ1-2; D unclear. Trimming shortened V by 6 bases and J by 6 bases, and 15 bases separated the two germline ends. The CDR3 has 13 amino acids. Germline loops: CDR1 SGHNT, CDR2 YYREEE (reference sequence). CDR3 nucleotide sequence: TGTGCCAGCACCGCAACTACGGGGAATGGCTACACCTTC. As protein: CASTATTGNGYTF.

To note about this clone: Distinct nucleotide sequences in the sample also encode this CDR3. The chain joins TRBV6-5 to TRBJ2-7; D is unresolved. This CDR3 spans 15 amino acids. Germline loops: CDR1 MNHEY, CDR2 SVGAGI. Trimming stripped 0 bases from V and 0 bases from J, with 9 bases between. The CDR3 sequence: CASSYSSSGSYEQYF. CDR3 nucleotides: TGTGCCAGCAGTTACTCGTCCAGTGGCTCCTACGAGCAGTACTTC.

J is TRBJ2-5 and V is TRBV27; 7 bases align to TRBD1. Germline assignment: CDR1 MNHEY and CDR2 SMNVEV (reference sequence). The length of the CDR3 is 15 residues. With 0 bases clipped from V and 7 bases from J, the junction kept 8 bases outside the gene matches. CDR3 DNA: TGTGCCAGCAGTTTATCTTTCAGGGGGACCTTGACCCAGTACTTC. Translating it yields CASSLSFRGTLTQYF.

The gene calls are TRBV6-5 and TRBJ2-7; D not certain. Trimming removed 8 bases from V and 0 bases from J, with 17 bases in between. The CDR3 sequence is 15 residues long. In germline, CDR1 is MNHEY, CDR2 SVGAGI. The CDR3 region is CASAKETSLSYEQYF. The DNA of the CDR3 is TGTGCCAGCGCCAAAGAGACAAGCCTCTCCTACGAGCAGTACTTC.

This clone was counted a single time. The chain has TRBV5-1 and TRBJ2-2; possible D gene TRBD1, 6 bases. Germline V gene sequence: CDR1 SGHRS, CDR2 YFSETQ. The CDR3 length is 14 residues. V shed 9 bases and J shed 6 bases, with 18 bases lying between them. DNA for the CDR3: TGCGCCACGCAGACGGGATGGGGGCCCGGGGAGCTGTTTTTT. Protein product: CATQTGWGPGELFF.

V and J are TRBV29-1 and TRBJ1-2; TRBD1 matches 9 bases. J was trimmed by 7 bases and V by 7 bases; bases with no gene match: 4. Germline V gene sequence: CDR1 SQVTM, CDR2 ANQGSEA. The CDR3 is 11 residues long. CDR3: CSATGGPGYTF. CDR3 DNA sequence: TGCAGCGCCACAGGGGGCCCTGGCTACACCTTC.

The V call is TRBV4-1, the J call TRBJ1-1; maybe TRBD1 (6 bases). The germline V and J ends were trimmed by 0 bases and 4 bases, with 12 bases remaining between them. The germline CDR1 and CDR2 sequences are MGHRA and YSYEKL. The CDR3 loop spans 15 amino acids. The CDR3 region is CASSQDYREGTEAFF. CDR3 sequence (DNA): TGCGCCAGCAGCCAAGATTACAGGGAGGGCACTGAAGCTTTCTTT.

The chain joins TRBV29-1 to TRBJ2-1; 10 bases map to TRBD2. The CDR3 runs to 16 residues. J gave up 7 bases and V 3 bases, and 12 bases lay outside the gene matches. From germline, CDR1 is SQVTM and CDR2 ANQGSEA. The CDR3 nucleotides are TGCAGCGTTGACGTATGGGGAGGGACTAGCGCAAATGAGCAGTTCTTC. Translating it yields CSVDVWGGTSANEQFF.